This paragraph reports one T cell receptor beta chain. Authors' analysis steps: By means of reference gene primer amplification, nucleated cell counts were estimated. The protocol was immunoSEQ multiplex PCR, while the TCRdb copy is restricted to in-frame clones and leaves out a portion. V, J and clone size reflect that table, while D and trimming were determined from the DNA. The repertoire holds about 250,000 clones, roughly 85% seen once, with 5.1% in the top ten. The record originates from a study of blood T cell repertoires in COVID-19. As for the study in general: Samples came from the United States, Italy and Spain, spanning acute and convalescent COVID-19. In each case, the material was cDNA or gDNA derived from T cells, B-cell-depleted T cells, or PBMCs.

CDR1 SGHKS and CDR2 YYEKEE come from the germline V gene (reference sequence). This CDR3 has 15 residues. Trimming took 2 bases from V and 4 from J; bases not matched to a gene: 6. The J gene is TRBJ2-7, the V gene TRBV5-5, with 10 positions matching TRBD2. Sequenced sample: peripheral blood. This receptor was obtained from a man aged 50 or older with COVID-19, enrolled during active disease. CDR3 DNA: TGTGCCAGCAGCTTCGGTAGCGGGGGGTTTTACGAGCAGTACTTC. Its translation is CASSFGSGGFYEQYF.